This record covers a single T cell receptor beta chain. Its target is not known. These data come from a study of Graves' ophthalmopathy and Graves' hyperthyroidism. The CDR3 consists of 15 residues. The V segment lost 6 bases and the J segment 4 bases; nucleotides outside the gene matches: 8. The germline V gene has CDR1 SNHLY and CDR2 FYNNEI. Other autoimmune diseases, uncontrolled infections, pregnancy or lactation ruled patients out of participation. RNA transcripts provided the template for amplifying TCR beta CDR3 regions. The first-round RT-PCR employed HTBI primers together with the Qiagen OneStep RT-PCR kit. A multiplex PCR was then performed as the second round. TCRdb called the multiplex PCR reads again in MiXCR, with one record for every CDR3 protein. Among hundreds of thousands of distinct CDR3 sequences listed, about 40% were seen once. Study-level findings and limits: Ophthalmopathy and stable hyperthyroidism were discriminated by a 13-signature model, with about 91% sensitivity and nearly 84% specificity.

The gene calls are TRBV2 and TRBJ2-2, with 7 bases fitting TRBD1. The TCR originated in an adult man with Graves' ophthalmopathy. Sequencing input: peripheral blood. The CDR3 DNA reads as TGTGCCAGCAGCCAAGCGACAGGGTCCACCGGGGAGCTGTTTTTT. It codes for CASSQATGSTGELFF.